This T cell receptor (beta chain) was sequenced for a study of shared clonotypes between healthy human individuals. Study observations and caveats: Researchers sampled blood only, noting tissue repertoires likely differ. Lower generation probabilities were found for non-shared clonotypes than for those shared by all four donors.

CDR3 length: 16 residues. Germline values: CDR1 SGHRS, CDR2 YFSETQ. The trim removed 0 bases at V and 1 base at J, leaving 0 bases unmatched. Comment on this clone: Its target is not known. Other DNA sequences in the same sample also yield this CDR3.

Adults of Caucasian background living in Nashville, Tennessee made up all donors. Running of the assay took place at deep level. Assay used: immunoSEQ multiplex PCR; TCRdb lists only in-frame clones, some missing. The sample includes some 2,500,000 clones, approximately 94% of them seen just once. The chain has TRBV5-1 and TRBJ2-5; 13 nucleotides match TRBD2. The sample consisted of naive CD4+ T cells from PBMCs. The subset was: CD45RA+ positively selected. The TCR was taken from a man aged 18 to 30 in good health. Some clones in this sample may be carry-over from other donors' samples. As DNA, the CDR3 is TGCGCCAGCAGCTTGGGACTAGCGGGAGGCCAAGAGACCCAGTACTTC. This encodes CASSLGLAGGQETQYF.